The 15 T cell receptor beta chains in this list originate from one sample, sequenced in a study of CD8 T cells in ankylosing spondylitis. TCRdb re-analysed the 5' RACE reads in MiXCR, keeping a single row per CDR3 protein. The profile shows 200,000 or so distinct CDR3 sequences, roughly 18% of them singletons. The sequenced sample consisted of blood, either unsorted or a sorted T cell fraction (not recorded which). The receptors come from a male donor aged 5 to 29 with ankylosing spondylitis or in good health (not recorded which).

V is TRBV27 and J is TRBJ2-7; D gene unclear. Germline-derived CDR1 and CDR2 are MNHEY and SMNVEV (reference sequence). This CDR3 spans 15 amino acids. V gave up 5 bases and J gave up 0 bases, with 14 bases separating them. The CDR3 here is CASSTAGRSSYEQYF. As DNA, the CDR3 is TGTGCCAGCAGTACGGCAGGCAGGAGCTCCTACGAGCAGTACTTC.

This clonotype occurred many times. The chain joins TRBV9 to TRBJ2-7; D gene uncertain. There are 9 residues in the CDR3. Germline lookup yields CDR1 SGDLS and CDR2 YYNGEE. Trimming left V 6 bases short and J 12 bases short, with 10 bases between. The CDR3 DNA is TGTGCCAGCATCCCCCGGCGGTACTTC. This codes for CASIPRRYF. Using reference TRBV9 and TRBJ2-7 for the parts outside the CDR3, the full variable domain is DSGVTQTPKHLITATGQRVTLRCSPRSGDLSVYWYQQSLDQGLQFLIQYYNGEERAKGNILERFSAQQFPDLHSELNLSSLELGDSALYFCASIPRRYFGPGTRLTVT.

This clonotype appeared many times. The chain combines TRBV5-1 with TRBJ2-5, with D perhaps being TRBD1 or TRBD2 (5 bases each). Looked up from germline, CDR1 is SGHRS and CDR2 is YFSETQ. The CDR3 is 15 amino acids. V lost 0 bases, J lost 3 bases, and 12 bases lay in between. The CDR3 is CASSLELGVEETQYF. CDR3 nucleotides: TGCGCCAGCAGCTTGGAACTAGGGGTGGAAGAGACCCAGTACTTC.

In this sample, this clonotype turned up many times. V is TRBV6-2 or TRBV6-3 and J is TRBJ1-5, with no clear D. From germline, CDR1 is MNHEY and CDR2 SVGEGT. This CDR3 has 17 residues. Trimming removed 5 bases from V and 3 bases from J, with 20 bases in between. The CDR3, as DNA: TGTGCCAGCAGTCACCTAGGGCCCGAGAAATCCAATCAGCCCCAGCATTTT. Translating gives CASSHLGPEKSNQPQHF.

This clonotype has ten or more counts. The chain carries TRBV19 and TRBJ2-2; weak D call: TRBD1 (6 bases). V lost 6 bases and J 0 bases, leaving 11 bases between the germline ends. Germline-derived CDR1 and CDR2 are LNHDA and SQIVND (reference sequence). CDR3 length equals 15 residues. Here the CDR3 DNA reads TGTGCCAGTAGATACGACAGGACGAACACCGGGGAGCTGTTTTTT. Translating it yields CASRYDRTNTGELFF.

The chain has TRBV18 and TRBJ1-1, with no clear D. Germline V gene lookup returns CDR1 KGHSH and CDR2 LQKENI. Trimming pared 0 bases from V and 6 bases from J, leaving 14 bases between. The CDR3 is made up of 15 amino acids. CDR3: CASSPPGEKRAEAFF. CDR3 in DNA: TGTGCCAGCTCACCACCTGGGGAAAAGAGGGCTGAAGCTTTCTTT.

The genes are TRBV6-5 and TRBJ1-1, with D perhaps TRBD1 (6 bases). Germline assignment: CDR1 MNHEY and CDR2 SVGAGI. The CDR3 is 13 amino acids. V lost 7 bases and J 4 bases, leaving 13 bases between the germline ends. The CDR3 is CASIQQGATEAFF. Here the CDR3 DNA reads TGTGCCAGCATACAACAGGGAGCCACTGAAGCTTTCTTT.

This clonotype was recorded at least ten times. V is TRBV3-1 and J is TRBJ2-1; D is undetermined. Looked up from germline, CDR1 is LGHDT and CDR2 is YNNKEL (reference sequence). This CDR3 has 14 amino acids. Trimming removed 0 bases from V and 0 bases from J, with 3 bases in between. The DNA for the CDR3 is TGTGCCAGCAGCCAAGAGGACTCCTACAATGAGCAGTTCTTC. Its protein is CASSQEDSYNEQFF.

This clonotype was seen ten or more times. The chain is built from TRBV7-8 and TRBJ2-1, with TRBD2 matching 8 bases. The CDR3 contains 16 residues. Germline CDR1 SGHVS, CDR2 FQNEAQ. Trimming removed 4 bases from V and 5 bases from J; junction bases left unmatched: 10. The CDR3 loop reads CASSSSSAGEDNEQFF. CDR3 sequence (DNA): TGTGCCAGCAGCTCCAGTTCAGCGGGAGAGGACAATGAGCAGTTCTTC.

This clonotype was detected many times. The rearrangement joins TRBV6-1 to TRBJ2-5, with TRBD1 matching 7 bases. The CDR3 sequence is 14 residues long. The V and J ends lost 4 bases and 5 bases, in that order; junction bases with no gene match: 7. Germline loops: CDR1 MNHNS, CDR2 SASEGT. The CDR3 nucleotides are TGTGCCAGCAGTGGAGGGGGCGCGTCGGAGACCCAGTACTTC. Amino acids: CASSGGGASETQYF.

This clonotype was seen ten or more times. J is TRBJ1-5 and V is TRBV12-3 or TRBV12-4; D is ambiguous. The CDR3 runs to 12 residues. The V end lost 4 bases, the J end lost 4 bases, and 5 bases lay between the germline ends. The CDR3 loop reads CASSSANQPQHF. In DNA form, the CDR3 reads TGTGCCAGCAGTTCTGCGAATCAGCCCCAGCATTTT.

This clonotype was counted at least ten times. V and J are TRBV10-3 and TRBJ1-2; 9 positions match TRBD1. V shed 5 bases, J shed 3 bases, and the junction held 4 bases outside the gene matches. The V gene's germline CDR1 is ENHRY and CDR2 SYGVKD. The CDR3 extends over 14 amino acids. DNA of the CDR3: TGTGCCATCAGTCCGGGACAGGGCCACTATGGCTACACCTTC. Residues: CAISPGQGHYGYTF.

This clonotype was seen many times. The chain combines TRBV6-1 with TRBJ2-7; TRBD2 might be the D (6 bases). This CDR3 is built from 13 residues. Between the trimmed V and J ends, which lost 1 base and 6 bases, there was a span of 10 bases. Germline lookup yields CDR1 MNHNS and CDR2 SASEGT. CDR3 amino acids: CASSEGEAGEQYV. CDR3 DNA: TGTGCCAGCAGTGAAGGGGAGGCAGGCGAGCAGTACGTC.

The sample holds a few counts of this clonotype. The chain joins TRBV5-1 to TRBJ2-1; D unclear. The CDR3 extends over 15 amino acids. Germline CDR1 reads SGHRS; CDR2 reads YFSETQ. V shed 0 bases and J shed 0 bases, with 7 bases lying between them. This CDR3 reads CASSLATLSYNEQFF. The CDR3 DNA reads as TGCGCCAGCAGCTTGGCCACCCTCTCCTACAATGAGCAGTTCTTC.

J is TRBJ1-1 and V is TRBV27; D may be TRBD1 (6 bases). V was trimmed by 4 bases and J by 3 bases, leaving 15 bases between them. The CDR3 runs 15 residues. CDR1 and CDR2 (germline): MNHEY, SMNVEV (reference sequence). The CDR3 region has the DNA TGTGCCAGCAGTTCAGAACAGGGAATAGACACTGAAGCTTTCTTT. Amino acids: CASSSEQGIDTEAFF.